Sequencing of this T cell receptor beta chain was carried out in a study of T cells in Graves' hyperthyroidism and ophthalmopathy. Study information: Peripheral blood was secured at the point of initial diagnosis, before any treatment.

Hyperthyroidism in the patients, aged 18 to 65, was newly diagnosed and under 2 months in duration. This clonotype was found many times. Amplification targeted TCR beta CDR3 regions from RNA transcripts. HTBI primers drove first-round RT-PCR of the TCR CDR3. TCRdb re-called the multiplex PCR reads with MiXCR, one entry per CDR3 protein. The sample yields some 600,000 distinct CDR3 sequences, approximately 15% seen once. V dropped 3 bases and J dropped 3 bases, with 11 bases sitting between them. From germline, CDR1 is ENHRY and CDR2 SYGVKD. The CDR3 is 14 residues long. The chain links TRBV10-3 to TRBJ1-1; D possibly corresponds to TRBD1 (5 bases). This clonotype was sampled from a woman aged 25-40 years with Graves' hyperthyroidism that later progressed to Graves' ophthalmopathy. What was sequenced was blood. CDR3 nucleotide sequence: TGTGCCATCAGTGACAATCCGGGGGACACTGAAGCTTTCTTT. This codes for CAISDNPGDTEAFF.